What follows describes a single T cell receptor (beta chain). Which antigen it targets is not known. The data are from a study of monozygotic twins with inflammatory bowel disease (dated by TCRdb to about 2019). In the study overall: In total, around 28 monozygotic twin pairs made up the full study: 19 Danish pairs, all IBD-discordant, plus nine German pairs, of which four were IBD-concordant and five were IBD-discordant. The search for disease-associated traits relied mainly on comparing, within discordant pairs, IBD patients with their genetically identical healthy co-twins. Each individual had, on average, about 151 000 unique TCRalpha sequences and 181 000 unique TCRbeta sequences available for analysis.

The CDR3, cysteine through phenylalanine, is 15 amino acids long. No DNA has been recorded. CDR1 and CDR2 (SEHNR, FQNEAQ) derive from the germline V gene (reference sequence). Study-level results and caveats: The analysis was unable to tell apart different T cell subtypes. Concordant and discordant twins showed no difference in repertoire similarity, possibly because of limited statistical power. The results gave no support for a single strong signal or clonotype linked to IBD. Compared with healthy twins, IBD patients had fewer clonotypes in common with other individuals, a difference most pronounced in patients showing signs of disease activity. IBD patients had lower TCRbeta repertoire diversity, measured by the inverse Simpson index, than their healthy co-twins. Differing immunosuppressive treatments among patients may have added background noise and inter-individual variability to the repertoires.

The library was built by means of 5' RACE. Each TCR library was prepared from about 4,000 ng of total RNA. For each sample, cDNA synthesis was carried out in eight separate reactions using SMARTScribe reverse transcriptase. During cDNA synthesis, template switching introduced unique molecular identifiers that contained a 6-nucleotide sample barcode. TCRalpha and TCRbeta cDNA was amplified by two nested PCRs of about 15 and 9 cycles, with bead purification after each PCR. Before amplification, the cDNA was treated with uracil DNA-glycosylase and purified using the QIAquick PCR purification kit. The second PCR added Illumina TruSeq-compatible adapters along with sample-specific barcodes. Library quality and concentration were checked on TapeStation and Qubit, and libraries were pooled at approximately 5 ng each. The pooled libraries were sequenced with 2 x 100 bp reads and custom sequencing primers on an Illumina HiSeq2500 single-index Rapid Run. The paper's processing steps were these. UMI-based consensus assembly with MiGEC version 1.2.6 was used to correct PCR and sequencing errors. MiXCR version 2.1.1 was used for V(D)J alignment, clonotype assembly and CDR3 extraction. To normalise gene usage, clonotype sharing and MAIT/NKT TCR abundance, the top 1000, 10 000 and 20 000 clonotypes in each sample were analysed. After downsampling to 27 000 UMIs, diversity was calculated as the inverse Simpson index using the vegan R package. Paired Mann-Whitney U tests were applied to discordant twin pairs, and Benjamini-Hochberg correction was used for multiple testing. The reads went through TCRdb reprocessing, and each CDR3 protein sequence gets one entry with no DNA. The V and J calls shown here were made by TCRdb, not taken from the authors' results. The record for this sample contains approximately 420,000 distinct CDR3 sequences. The ten largest clones add up to 2% to 3% of the sample.

From each donor, an approximately 2.4 ml peripheral blood sample was drawn into PAXgene tubes and stored at -80 degrees C. Without T cell sorting, total RNA was isolated from whole blood using the PAXgene blood miRNA kit on an automated QIAcube. Peripheral blood from monozygotic twin pairs, either concordant or discordant for inflammatory bowel disease, underwent deep TCRalpha and TCRbeta repertoire profiling that used unique molecular barcoding. Smoking habits were recorded for all twin pairs, and each individual was classified as a current, former or never smoker. The TCR originated in a human donor with ulcerative colitis or Crohn's disease, or a healthy co-twin of an affected twin (not recorded which). The chain links TRBV7-9 with TRBJ1-1; the TCRdb D gene call, TRBD1, has no DNA to confirm it. Material for sequencing was blood. The CDR3 protein: CASSFGQGRNTEAFF. Reference TRBV7-9 and TRBJ1-1 proteins supply the regions before and after the CDR3; the full variable domain is: DTGVSQNPRHKITKRGQNVTFRCDPISEHNRLYWYRQTLGQGPEFLTYFQNEAQLEKSRLLSDRFSAERPKGSFSTLEIQRTEQGDSAMYLCASSFGQGRNTEAFFGQGTRLTVV.